Given below is one T cell receptor beta chain in context. Its antigen remains unidentified. This entry belongs to a study of CD4 T cells in relation to SARS-CoV-2 and coronaviruses. About the research overall: ViraFEST: approximately nine-day antigen culture of PBMCs, then TCR beta CDR3 sequencing.

CD4+ T cells from unexposed donors were obtained before the COVID-19 pandemic (2011-2018). Isolation of CD4+ T cells took place after about 10 days in culture. Unexposed-donor CD4+ T cells were probed with SARS-CoV-2 S/N and four cold-coronavirus spikes, cells permitting. TCRdb's copy holds only in-frame clones and misses some; the assay was immunoSEQ multiplex PCR. The repertoire holds some 26,000 clones, with roughly 69% as singletons. The length of the CDR3 is 15 residues. The J segment lost 2 bases and the V segment lost 4 bases, leaving 1 base of the junction unmatched. Germline values: CDR1 MNHEY, CDR2 SMNVEV (reference sequence).

The clonotype comes from a human donor in good health. What was sequenced was CD4+ T cells from PBMCs, cultured in vitro. The genes are TRBV27 and TRBJ2-5; TRBD2 matches 13 bases. CDR3 sequence: CASSSGLAGQETQYF. The CDR3 DNA is TGTGCCAGCAGTTCGGGACTAGCGGGGCAAGAGACCCAGTACTTC.